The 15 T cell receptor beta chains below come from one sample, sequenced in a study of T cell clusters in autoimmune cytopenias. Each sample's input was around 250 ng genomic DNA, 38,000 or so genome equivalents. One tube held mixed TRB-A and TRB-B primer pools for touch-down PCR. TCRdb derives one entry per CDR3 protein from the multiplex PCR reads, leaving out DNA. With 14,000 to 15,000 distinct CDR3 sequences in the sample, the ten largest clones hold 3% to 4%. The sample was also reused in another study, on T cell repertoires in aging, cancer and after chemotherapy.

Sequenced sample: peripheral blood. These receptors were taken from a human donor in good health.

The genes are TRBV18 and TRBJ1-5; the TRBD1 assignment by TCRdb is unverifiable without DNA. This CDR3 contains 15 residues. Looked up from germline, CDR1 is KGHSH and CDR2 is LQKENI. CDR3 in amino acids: CASSPDRGGNQPQHF.

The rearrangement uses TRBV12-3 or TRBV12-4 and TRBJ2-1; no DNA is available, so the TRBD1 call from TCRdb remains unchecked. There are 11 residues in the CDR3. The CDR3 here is CASNRVGEQFF.

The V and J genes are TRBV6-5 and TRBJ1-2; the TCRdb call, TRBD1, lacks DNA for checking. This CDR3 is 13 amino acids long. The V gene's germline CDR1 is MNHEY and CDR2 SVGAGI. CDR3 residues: CATRTGGDYGYTF.

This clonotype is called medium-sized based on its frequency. CDR3 loop: CSVLGDRVVGEKLFF. The V and J genes are TRBV29-1 and TRBJ1-4; the TCRdb call, TRBD1, lacks DNA for checking. The CDR3 loop spans 15 amino acids. The germline gives CDR1 SQVTM, CDR2 ANQGSEA.

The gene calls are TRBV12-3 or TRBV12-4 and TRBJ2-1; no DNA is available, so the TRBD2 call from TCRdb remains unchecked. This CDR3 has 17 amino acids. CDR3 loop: CASSLGPLGVSYNEQFF.

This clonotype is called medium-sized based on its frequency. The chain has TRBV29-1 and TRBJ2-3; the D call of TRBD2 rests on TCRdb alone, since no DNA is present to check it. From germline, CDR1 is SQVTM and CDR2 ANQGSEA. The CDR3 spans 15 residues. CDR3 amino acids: CSVGTSGSFGDTQYF.

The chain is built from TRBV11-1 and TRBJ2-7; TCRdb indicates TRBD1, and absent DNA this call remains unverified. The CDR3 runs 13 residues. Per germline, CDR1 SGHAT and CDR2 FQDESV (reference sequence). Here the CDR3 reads CASSFGTAYEQYF.

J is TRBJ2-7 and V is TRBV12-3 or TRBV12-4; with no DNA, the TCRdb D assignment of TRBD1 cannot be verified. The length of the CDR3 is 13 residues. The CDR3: CASSYSSGGEQYF.

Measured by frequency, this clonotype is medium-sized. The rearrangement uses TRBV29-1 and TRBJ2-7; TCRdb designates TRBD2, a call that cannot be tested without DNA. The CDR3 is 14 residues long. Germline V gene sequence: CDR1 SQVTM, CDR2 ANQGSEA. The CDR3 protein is CSVVGGTSVYEQYF.

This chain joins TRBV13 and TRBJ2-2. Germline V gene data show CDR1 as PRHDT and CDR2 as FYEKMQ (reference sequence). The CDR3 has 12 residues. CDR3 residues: CASSLDGGGLFF.

The CDR3 loop is CASSSGTGLIYGYTF. This chain uses TRBV6-5 with TRBJ1-2; TCRdb gives TRBD1 as the D gene, but with no DNA this cannot be confirmed. Germline-derived CDR1 and CDR2 are MNHEY and SVGAGI. The CDR3 is 15 amino acids.

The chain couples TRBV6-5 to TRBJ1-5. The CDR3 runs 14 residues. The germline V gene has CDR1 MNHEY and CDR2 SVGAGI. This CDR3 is CASSYSRQVQPQHF.

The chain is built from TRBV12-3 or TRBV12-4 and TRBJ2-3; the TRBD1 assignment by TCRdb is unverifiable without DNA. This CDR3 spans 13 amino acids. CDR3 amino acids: CASSLGTLDTQYF.

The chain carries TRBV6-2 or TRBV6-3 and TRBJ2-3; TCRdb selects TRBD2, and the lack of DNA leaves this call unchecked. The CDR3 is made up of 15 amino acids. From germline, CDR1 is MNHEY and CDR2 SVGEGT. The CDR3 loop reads CASSDRRAYTDTQYF.

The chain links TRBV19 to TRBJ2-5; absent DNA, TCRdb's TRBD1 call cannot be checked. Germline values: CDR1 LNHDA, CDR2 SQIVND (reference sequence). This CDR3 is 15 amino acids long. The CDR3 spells CASTKTGHTQETQYF.